This T cell receptor (beta chain) was sequenced for a study of blood T cell repertoires in COVID-19. As for the study in general: Whether acute or convalescent, the COVID-19 samples came from the United States, Italy and Spain. The cDNA or gDNA used as material had been derived from T cells, B-cell-depleted T cells, or PBMCs.

The count of this clone is one. How the authors handled the data: Scientists estimated how many nucleated cells there were by amplifying reference gene primers. Measured with immunoSEQ multiplex PCR; TCRdb has only the in-frame clones, and not every one. That table furnishes V, J and clone size, whereas the DNA furnished D and trimming. The data show 200,000 to 250,000 clones, roughly 80% seen once. The source is a woman aged 18-29 years with acute or convalescent COVID-19. Sequencing input: peripheral blood.

CDR3 amino acids: CASSQDAFGDRGPTEAFF. The CDR3 region has the DNA TGCGCCAGCAGCCAAGACGCTTTCGGGGACAGAGGCCCCACTGAAGCTTTCTTT. The chain links TRBV4-3 to TRBJ1-1, with 7 bases aligning to TRBD1. J gave up 4 bases and V 0 bases, and 14 bases lay outside the gene matches. The CDR3 spans 18 residues. Germline V gene sequence: CDR1 LGHNA, CDR2 YSLEER.